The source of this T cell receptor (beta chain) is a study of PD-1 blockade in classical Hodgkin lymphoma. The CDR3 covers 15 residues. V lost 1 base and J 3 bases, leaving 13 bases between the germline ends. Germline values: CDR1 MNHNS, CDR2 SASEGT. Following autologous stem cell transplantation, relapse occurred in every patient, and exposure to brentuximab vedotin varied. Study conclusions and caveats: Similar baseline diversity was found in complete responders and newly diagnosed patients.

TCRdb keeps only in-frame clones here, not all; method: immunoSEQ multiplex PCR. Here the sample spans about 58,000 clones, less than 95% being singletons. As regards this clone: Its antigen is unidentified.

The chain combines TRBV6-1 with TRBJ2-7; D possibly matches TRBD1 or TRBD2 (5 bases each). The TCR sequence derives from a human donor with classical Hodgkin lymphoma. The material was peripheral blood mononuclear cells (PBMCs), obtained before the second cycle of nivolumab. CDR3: CASSEDAGSVYEQYF. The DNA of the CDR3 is TGTGCCAGCAGTGAAGACGCAGGGAGCGTCTACGAGCAGTACTTC.